These 6 T cell receptor beta chains were sequenced from one sample in a study of regulatory T cells in long-lasting Graves disease. The time point was: newly diagnosed GD, antithyroid drugs for less than 3 months. PBMCs provided the RNA from which the TCR library was made. iRepertoire HTBI primers and Arm-PCR of CDR3 regions built TCR beta libraries. MiXCR, applied by TCRdb to the multiplex PCR reads, yields one record per CDR3 protein. This sample has 400,000 to 550,000 distinct CDR3 sequences; 15% occur once, and the top ten carry 16%. These data also formed part of another study, on T cells in Graves' hyperthyroidism and ophthalmopathy.

This specimen consisted of peripheral blood mononuclear cells (PBMCs), obtained at new diagnosis, from a patient treated with antithyroid drugs. All receptors derive from a young woman with Graves disease.

This clonotype came up many times. This rearrangement joins TRBV30 to TRBJ2-1; possibly TRBD1 for D (5 bases). Trimming pared 1 base from V and 5 bases from J, leaving 12 bases between. The CDR3 totals 14 residues. The germline CDR1 and CDR2 sequences are GTSNPN and SVGIG (reference sequence). The DNA for the CDR3 is TGTGCCTGGAGTGAAGGGGTACGGGACAATGAGCAGTTCTTC. This encodes CAWSEGVRDNEQFF.

The chain's CDR3 is CASSLRPAAGVNEQFF. CDR3 coding DNA: TGTGCCAGCAGCTTGCGCCCCGCCGCGGGAGTCAATGAGCAGTTCTTC. The V call is TRBV5-6, the J call TRBJ2-1; 7 bases line up with TRBD2. The germline V gene encodes CDR1 SGHDT and CDR2 YYEEEE. With V trimmed by 1 base and J by 6 bases, 10 bases remained unmatched. CDR3 length equals 16 residues.

This clonotype was found many times. This sequence joins TRBV6-1 and TRBJ2-3; D might be TRBD1 or TRBD2, each matching 6 bases. Germline V CDR1 and CDR2: MNHNS, SASEGT. V lost 0 bases, J lost 6 bases, and 13 bases lay in between. The CDR3 loop spans 15 amino acids. The CDR3 loop reads CASSEASGGRDTQYF. DNA of the CDR3: TGTGCCAGCAGTGAAGCGTCCGGGGGCCGTGATACGCAGTATTTT.

This clonotype was seen ten or more times. This chain links TRBV7-8 with TRBJ2-3; D unclear. CDR1 and CDR2 (germline): SGHVS, FQNEAQ. This CDR3 region has 14 residues. Trimming pared 6 bases from V and 3 bases from J, leaving 13 bases between. CDR3 in amino acids: CASRLAAPTDTQYF. The CDR3 nucleotides read TGTGCCAGCAGGTTGGCGGCCCCAACAGATACGCAGTATTTT.

Only one count was recorded for this clonotype. Given a much more abundant clone one base away, this may be a read error. The chain's CDR3 is CAGSYRGGTDTQYF. The CDR3 DNA follows: TGTGCCGGCAGTTACCGGGGTGGGACAGATACGCAGTATTTT. The chain joins TRBV6-9 to TRBJ2-3, with TRBD2 as a possible D gene (5 bases). Germline-derived CDR1 and CDR2 are MNHGY and SVAAGI. The CDR3 is 14 amino acids.

A few counts support this clonotype. The chain links TRBV19 to TRBJ1-1, with D possibly TRBD1 on 5 matching bases. Germline CDR1 and CDR2: LNHDA and SQIVND (reference sequence). The CDR3 sequence is 12 residues long. The ends were cut back, 1 base at V and 11 bases at J, with 11 bases in the middle. The CDR3 sequence: CASSIAGAWAFF. Here the CDR3 DNA reads TGTGCCAGTAGTATAGCCGGGGCGTGGGCTTTCTTT.